Shown below are 8 T cell receptor beta chains from a single sample sequenced in a study of shared clonotypes between healthy human individuals (dated by TCRdb to the early 2020s). The receptor library was made with the immunoSEQ multiplex PCR assay. TCRdb carries this immuneACCESS record with in-frame sequences only. Its versions omit some clonotypes, under half of them owing to an unresolved V gene in the studies checked, with the rest unexplained. This sample holds about 380,000 clones; 90% to 97% were observed only once. The top ten hold less than 0.35% of the sample. The sample was memory CD8+ T cells sorted from blood. The cell subset or site label corresponds to: CD45RO+ cells pooled with CCR7-negative TemRA cells. These receptors were taken from a man under 40 in good health.

The chain combines TRBV5-6 with TRBJ2-7; D unclear. CDR3 length equals 16 residues. The germline V gene has CDR1 SGHDT and CDR2 YYEEEE. V was cut by 0 bases and J by 1 base, with 14 bases left in between. CDR3 DNA: TGTGCCAGCAGCTTGGTCGTCCTAGATTCATCCTACGAGCAGTACTTC. Residues: CASSLVVLDSSYEQYF.

The V call is TRBV28, the J call TRBJ2-7, with 7 bases identical to TRBD2. CDR1 and CDR2 (germline): MDHEN, SYDVKM. The CDR3 has 15 amino acids. V shed 10 bases and J 2 bases; nucleotides not matched to a gene: 14. The DNA of the CDR3 is TGTGCCACCACGCCTTTTTCGGGAGGCACCTACGAGCAGTACTTC. The encoded protein is CATTPFSGGTYEQYF.

This chain connects TRBV29-1 to TRBJ2-7; 11 bases fit TRBD2. Germline values: CDR1 SQVTM, CDR2 ANQGSEA. V dropped 6 bases and J dropped 4; count of bases not matched to a gene: 5. The CDR3 is 13 residues long. CDR3 protein: CSVGTSGRYEQYF. The CDR3 nucleotides are TGCAGCGTCGGGACTAGCGGTAGATACGAGCAGTACTTC.

This chain's CDR3 is CASSLFVDLWREGSDTQYF. The DNA of the CDR3 is TGTGCCAGCAGTTTATTTGTTGATTTATGGCGGGAGGGATCAGATACGCAGTATTTT. The gene calls are TRBV28 and TRBJ2-3; 9 bases fit TRBD2. Germline V gives CDR1 MDHEN, CDR2 SYDVKM. The CDR3 loop spans 19 amino acids. Unmatched junction bases numbered 15, after V lost 1 base and J lost 4 bases.

CDR3: CASSSELRQAGALSYTF. For the CDR3, the DNA is TGTGCCAGCAGTTCCGAACTCCGACAGGCGGGGGCGTTAAGCTACACCTTC. The rearrangement links TRBV27 to TRBJ1-2, with a possible D match to TRBD1 (6 bases). Germline V gene sequence: CDR1 MNHEY, CDR2 SMNVEV (reference sequence). The V and J ends lost 4 bases and 9 bases respectively, with 27 bases between them. The CDR3 length is 17 residues.

This clone was observed a single time. The chain couples TRBV6-6 to TRBJ1-3; D uncertain. This CDR3 contains 14 residues. CDR1 is MNHNY and CDR2 is SVGAGI in the germline V gene (reference sequence). V was shortened by 7 bases and J by 1 base, with 11 bases between the two germline ends. The CDR3 coding sequence is TGTGCCAGCATGAATTCGATATCTGGAAACACCATATATTTT. This encodes CASMNSISGNTIYF.

The rearrangement uses TRBV29-1 and TRBJ2-1, with D uncertain. CDR1 and CDR2 (germline): SQVTM, ANQGSEA. V was trimmed by 1 base and J by 7 bases, leaving 8 bases between them. The CDR3 runs to 12 residues. CDR3 protein: CSVEGPSNEQFF. The CDR3 region has the DNA TGCAGCGTTGAAGGGCCTTCAAATGAGCAGTTCTTC.

The rearrangement uses TRBV27 and TRBJ2-7; possibly TRBD2 for D (6 bases). The CDR3 is 14 residues long. Trimming cost V 2 bases and J 2 bases, with 10 bases left between them. From germline, CDR1 is MNHEY and CDR2 SMNVEV (reference sequence). The CDR3 nucleotides read TGTGCCAGCAGTTTAACGGGAGTCACCTACGAGCAGTACTTC. As protein: CASSLTGVTYEQYF.